Presented here are 15 T cell receptor beta chains from one specimen sequenced in a study of T cell responses to AZD1222 COVID-19 vaccine. TCRdb's copy holds only in-frame clones and misses some; the assay was immunoSEQ multiplex PCR. The table includes 130,000 to 150,000 clones, 70% to 90% detected once. The sample was peripheral blood, taken on day 0 of AZD1222 vaccination. Source of these receptors: an adult in good health.

The chain has TRBV2 and TRBJ1-3; a possible D gene is TRBD1 (5 bases). Germline loops: CDR1 SNHLY, CDR2 FYNNEI. CDR3 length: 14 amino acids. Trimming removed 8 bases at V and 8 bases at J, with 19 bases between. CDR3 residues: CASVREGRLDTIYF. CDR3 DNA sequence: TGTGCCAGCGTGCGGGAGGGACGGTTAGACACCATATATTTT.

The chain is built from TRBV6-5 and TRBJ1-2, with 9 bases matching TRBD1. V gave up 6 bases and J gave up 4 bases; unmatched junction bases: 9. Germline lookup yields CDR1 MNHEY and CDR2 SVGAGI. The CDR3 loop spans 15 amino acids. Written as DNA, the CDR3 is TGTGCCAGCAGACGAACAGGGGGCGGTAGCTATGGCTACACCTTC. Translating it yields CASRRTGGGSYGYTF.

This clone was detected only a few times. The J gene is TRBJ1-2, the V gene TRBV5-4; D is undetermined. Trimming stripped 5 bases from V and 1 base from J, with 15 bases between. CDR1 is SGHNT and CDR2 is YYREEE in the germline V gene (reference sequence). CDR3 length: 15 residues. CDR3 nucleotide sequence: TGTGCCAGCAGGCCAGCAGGCACTATTAACTATGGCTACACCTTC. Translation gives CASRPAGTINYGYTF.

The genes are TRBV9 and TRBJ1-2; D not certain. Trimming took off 3 bases at V and 1 base at J, with 13 bases between the two ends. The CDR3 covers 15 residues. CDR1 and CDR2 (germline): SGDLS, YYNGEE. CDR3 amino acids: CASSALWTDNYGYTF. The CDR3 coding sequence is TGTGCCAGCAGCGCCTTATGGACGGATAACTATGGCTACACCTTC.

The chain carries TRBV30 and TRBJ2-1; TRBD2 matches 8 bases. This CDR3 has 15 residues. Losses at the gene ends were 3 bases for V and 4 bases for J; bases not matched to a gene: 8. The germline V gene encodes CDR1 GTSNPN and CDR2 SVGIG (reference sequence). CDR3 in amino acids: CAWSPGLATYNEQFF. CDR3 sequence (DNA): TGTGCCTGGAGCCCCGGACTAGCCACTTACAATGAGCAGTTCTTC.

The chain couples TRBV19 to TRBJ2-1; 9 nucleotides align to TRBD1. CDR1 and CDR2 from the germline V gene are LNHDA and SQIVND (reference sequence). The CDR3 totals 15 residues. The J segment lost 1 base and the V segment lost 5 bases, leaving 3 bases of the junction unmatched. CDR3 sequence (DNA): TGTGCCAGTAGTGGACAGGGGTTTTCCTACAATGAGCAGTTCTTC. It codes for CASSGQGFSYNEQFF.

V gene TRBV4-3 combines with J gene TRBJ1-3; D is uncertain. Germline V gene sequence: CDR1 LGHNA, CDR2 YSLEER. The CDR3 is 17 residues long. Between the trimmed V and J ends, which lost 3 bases and 2 bases, there was a span of 17 bases. CDR3 DNA sequence: TGCGCCAGCAGCCAGGCTCTGAGAGGTATCACTGGAAACACCATATATTTT. Translating gives CASSQALRGITGNTIYF.

The chain carries TRBV10-3 and TRBJ2-1, with 13 bases lining up with TRBD2. CDR1 and CDR2 (germline): ENHRY, SYGVKD. This CDR3 contains 16 residues. J lost 9 bases, V lost 2 bases, and 7 bases had no gene match. This CDR3 reads CAISELTSGGGSEQFF. CDR3 nucleotide sequence: TGTGCCATCAGTGAGCTCACTAGCGGGGGGGGTAGTGAGCAGTTCTTC.

This clone was recorded once. The gene calls are TRBV28 and TRBJ1-1; D is undetermined. The length of the CDR3 is 12 residues. Germline V gene sequence: CDR1 MDHEN, CDR2 SYDVKM. Deletions cut 8 bases from V and 1 base from J, with 8 bases between. This chain's CDR3 is CASLGQNTEAFF. For the CDR3, the DNA is TGTGCCAGCCTCGGGCAGAACACTGAAGCTTTCTTT.

The chain uses TRBV27 and TRBJ1-3; D gene ambiguous. The CDR3 loop spans 15 amino acids. V was shortened by 1 base and J by 0 bases, with 7 bases between the two germline ends. Germline lookup yields CDR1 MNHEY and CDR2 SMNVEV (reference sequence). CDR3 bases: TGTGCCAGCAGTTTATGGGGTAACTCTGGAAACACCATATATTTT. Its translation is CASSLWGNSGNTIYF.

The genes are TRBV14 and TRBJ1-6; D is possibly TRBD1 (5 bases). This CDR3 is 17 amino acids long. Trimming removed 4 bases from V and 7 bases from J, with 20 bases in between. Germline V CDR1 and CDR2: SGHDN, FVKESK. DNA for the CDR3: TGTGCCAGCAGCCCCCCATTGGGGGTCCGGCTAAATTCACCCCTCCACTTT. As protein: CASSPPLGVRLNSPLHF.

The chain recombines TRBV19 with TRBJ2-3, with 10 positions matching TRBD2. Germline V gene sequence: CDR1 LNHDA, CDR2 SQIVND (reference sequence). V shed 4 bases, J shed 4 bases, and the junction held 5 bases outside the gene matches. The CDR3 totals 15 residues. The CDR3 loop reads CASSKTGTSADTQYF. The CDR3 region has the DNA TGTGCCAGTAGTAAAACCGGGACTAGCGCAGATACGCAGTATTTT.

The chain combines TRBV7-2 with TRBJ2-2, with 7 bases lining up with TRBD1. The V gene end was trimmed by 2 bases and the J gene end by 6 bases; junction bases not matched to a gene: 6. The CDR3 spans 15 residues. Germline V gene data show CDR1 as SGHTA and CDR2 as FQGNSA. CDR3 DNA: TGTGCCAGCAGCTTACGACAGGGTTGGGCCGGGGAGCTGTTTTTT. Encoded protein: CASSLRQGWAGELFF.

V is TRBV9 and J is TRBJ1-1, with D possibly matching TRBD1 (5 bases). The germline CDR1 and CDR2 sequences are SGDLS and YYNGEE. V lost 0 bases, J lost 1 base, and 10 bases lay in between. CDR3 length: 15 amino acids. The CDR3, as DNA: TGTGCCAGCAGCGTAGAGGGGTGGGGGAACACTGAAGCTTTCTTT. Its protein is CASSVEGWGNTEAFF.

The V and J genes are TRBV7-3 and TRBJ1-2; the D is unclear. Trimming cost V 4 bases and J 6 bases, with 9 bases left between them. Germline V lookup: CDR1 SGHTA, CDR2 FQGTGA. There are 12 residues in the CDR3. This CDR3 reads CASSSGLNGYTF. In DNA form, the CDR3 reads TGTGCCAGCAGCTCCGGATTAAATGGCTACACCTTC.